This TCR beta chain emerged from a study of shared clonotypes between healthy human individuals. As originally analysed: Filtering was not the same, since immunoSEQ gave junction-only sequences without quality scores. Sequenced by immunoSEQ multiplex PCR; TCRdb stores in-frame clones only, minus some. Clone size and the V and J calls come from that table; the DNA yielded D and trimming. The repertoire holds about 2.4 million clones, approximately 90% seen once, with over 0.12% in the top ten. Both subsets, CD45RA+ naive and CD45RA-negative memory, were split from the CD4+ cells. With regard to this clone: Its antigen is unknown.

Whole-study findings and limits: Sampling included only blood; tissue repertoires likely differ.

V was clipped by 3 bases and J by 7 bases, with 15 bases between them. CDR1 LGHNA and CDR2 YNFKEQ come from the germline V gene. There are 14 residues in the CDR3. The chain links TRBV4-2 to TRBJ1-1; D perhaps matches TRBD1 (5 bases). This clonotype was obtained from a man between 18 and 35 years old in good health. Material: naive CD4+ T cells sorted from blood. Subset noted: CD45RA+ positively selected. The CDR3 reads CASSHWSGRVEAFF. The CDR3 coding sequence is TGTGCCAGCAGCCATTGGTCAGGGCGGGTTGAAGCTTTCTTT.